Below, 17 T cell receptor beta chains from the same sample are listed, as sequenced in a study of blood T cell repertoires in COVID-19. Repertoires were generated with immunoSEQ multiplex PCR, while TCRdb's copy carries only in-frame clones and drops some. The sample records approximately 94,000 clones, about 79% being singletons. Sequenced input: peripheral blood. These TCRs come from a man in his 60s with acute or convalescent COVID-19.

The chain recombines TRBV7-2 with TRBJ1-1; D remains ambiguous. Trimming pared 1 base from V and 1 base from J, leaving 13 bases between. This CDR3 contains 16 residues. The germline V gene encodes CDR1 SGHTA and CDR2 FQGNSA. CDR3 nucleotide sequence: TGTGCCAGCAGCTTAGATTACTTACGAGCGAACACTGAAGCTTTCTTT. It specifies CASSLDYLRANTEAFF.

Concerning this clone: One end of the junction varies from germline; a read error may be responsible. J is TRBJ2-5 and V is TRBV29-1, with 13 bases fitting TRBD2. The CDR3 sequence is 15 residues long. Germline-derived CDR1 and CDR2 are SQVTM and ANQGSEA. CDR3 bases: TGCAGCGTTGATGGACTAGCGGGGGACCAAGAGGCCCAGTACTTC. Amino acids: CSVDGLAGDQEAQYF.

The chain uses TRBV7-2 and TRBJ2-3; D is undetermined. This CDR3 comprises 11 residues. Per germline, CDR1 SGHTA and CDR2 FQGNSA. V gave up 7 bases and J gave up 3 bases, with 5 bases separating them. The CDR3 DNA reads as TGTGCCAGCACATTGACAGATACGCAGTATTTT. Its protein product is CASTLTDTQYF.

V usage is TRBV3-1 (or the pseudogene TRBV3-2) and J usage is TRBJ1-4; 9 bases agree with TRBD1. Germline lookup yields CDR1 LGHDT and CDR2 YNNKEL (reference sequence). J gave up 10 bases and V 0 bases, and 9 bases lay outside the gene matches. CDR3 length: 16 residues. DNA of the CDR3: TGTGCCAGCAGCCAAGATCTAGGGACAGGGCTTGGAAAACTGTTTTTT. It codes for CASSQDLGTGLGKLFF.

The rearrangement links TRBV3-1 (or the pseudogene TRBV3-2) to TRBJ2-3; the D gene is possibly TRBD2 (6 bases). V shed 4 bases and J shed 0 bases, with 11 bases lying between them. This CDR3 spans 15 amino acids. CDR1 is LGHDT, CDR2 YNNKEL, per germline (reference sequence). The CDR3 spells CASSLKGTSTDTQYF. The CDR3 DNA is TGTGCCAGCAGCCTTAAAGGGACTAGCACAGATACGCAGTATTTT.

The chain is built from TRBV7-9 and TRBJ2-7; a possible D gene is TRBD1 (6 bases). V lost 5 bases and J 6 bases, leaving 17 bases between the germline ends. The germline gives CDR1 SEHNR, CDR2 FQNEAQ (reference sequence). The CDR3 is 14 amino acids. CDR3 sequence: CASSPRDNPGEQYV. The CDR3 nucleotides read TGTGCCAGCAGCCCCCGGGACAACCCCGGCGAGCAGTACGTC.

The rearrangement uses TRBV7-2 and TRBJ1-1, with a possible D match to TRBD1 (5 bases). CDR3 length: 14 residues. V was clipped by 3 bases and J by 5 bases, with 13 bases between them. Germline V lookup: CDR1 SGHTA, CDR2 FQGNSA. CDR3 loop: CASSFQGKGTEAFF. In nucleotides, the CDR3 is TGTGCCAGCAGCTTTCAGGGAAAGGGGACTGAAGCTTTCTTT. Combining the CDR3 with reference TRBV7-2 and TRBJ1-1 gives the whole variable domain GAGVSQSPSNKVTEKGKDVELRCDPISGHTALYWYRQSLGQGLEFLIYFQGNSAPDKSGLPSDRFSAERTGGSVSTLTIQRTQQEDSAVYLCASSFQGKGTEAFFGQGTRLTVV.

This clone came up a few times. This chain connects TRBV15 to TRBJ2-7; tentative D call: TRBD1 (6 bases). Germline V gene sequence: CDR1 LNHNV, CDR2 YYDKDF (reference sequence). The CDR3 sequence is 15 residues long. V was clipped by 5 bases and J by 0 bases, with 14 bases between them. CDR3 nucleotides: TGTGCCACCAGCCGAGGGCGACAGGACTCCTACGAGCAGTACTTC. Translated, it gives CATSRGRQDSYEQYF.

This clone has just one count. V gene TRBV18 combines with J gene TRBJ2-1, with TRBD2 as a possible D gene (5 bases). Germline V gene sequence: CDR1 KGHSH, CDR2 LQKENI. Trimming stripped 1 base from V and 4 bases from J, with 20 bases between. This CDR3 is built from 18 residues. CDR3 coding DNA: TGTGCCAGCTCACCACGCTTCTTCGGGGAGAACGGTTACAATGAGCAGTTCTTC. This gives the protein CASSPRFFGENGYNEQFF.

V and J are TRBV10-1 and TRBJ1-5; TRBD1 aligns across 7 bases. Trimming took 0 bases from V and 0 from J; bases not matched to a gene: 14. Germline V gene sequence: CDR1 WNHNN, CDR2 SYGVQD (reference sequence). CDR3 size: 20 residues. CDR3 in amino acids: CASSESLEGARTYSNQPQHF. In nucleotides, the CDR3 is TGCGCCAGCAGTGAGTCCCTGGAGGGGGCGCGTACTTATAGCAATCAGCCCCAGCATTTT.

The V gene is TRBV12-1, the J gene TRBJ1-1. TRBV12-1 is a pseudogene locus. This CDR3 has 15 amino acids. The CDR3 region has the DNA TGTGCCAGCAGCAGATACAGGCCCGGAGGGAATGAAGCTTTCTTT. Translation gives CASSRYRPGGNEAFF.

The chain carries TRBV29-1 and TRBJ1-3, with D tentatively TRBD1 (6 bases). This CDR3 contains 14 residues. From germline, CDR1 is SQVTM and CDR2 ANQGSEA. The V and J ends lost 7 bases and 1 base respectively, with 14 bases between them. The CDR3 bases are TGCAGCGCAAGAGGGGGGGGTTCTGGAAACACCATATATTTT. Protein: CSARGGGSGNTIYF. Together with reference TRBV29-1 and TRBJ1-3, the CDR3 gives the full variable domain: SAVISQKPSRDICQRGTSLTIQCQVDSQVTMMFWYRQQPGQSLTLIATANQGSEATYESGFVIDKFPISRPNLTFSTLTVSNMSPEDSSIYLCSARGGGSGNTIYFGEGSWLTVV.

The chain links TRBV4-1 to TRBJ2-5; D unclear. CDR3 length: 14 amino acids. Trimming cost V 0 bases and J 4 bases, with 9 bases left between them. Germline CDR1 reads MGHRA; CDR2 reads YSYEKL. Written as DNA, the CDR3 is TGCGCCAGCAGCCAAGATCTAAGTGGAGAGACCCAGTACTTC. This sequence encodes CASSQDLSGETQYF.

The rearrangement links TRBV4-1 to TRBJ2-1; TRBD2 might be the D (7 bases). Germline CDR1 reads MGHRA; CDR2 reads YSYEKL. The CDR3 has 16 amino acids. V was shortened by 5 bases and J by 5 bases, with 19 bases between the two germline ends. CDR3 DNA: TGCGCCAGCAGCTCCCCGGGGAGGGGGAGGAACAATGAGCAGTTCTTC. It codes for CASSSPGRGRNNEQFF.

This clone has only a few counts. CDR3 DNA sequence: TGTGCCAGTAGTATCTCTCCGGGCACAGATACGCAGTATTTT. Translated: CASSISPGTDTQYF. V usage is TRBV19 and J usage is TRBJ2-3; D remains unclear. CDR3 length equals 14 residues. V dropped 3 bases and J dropped 1 base, with 8 bases sitting between them. Germline CDR1 and CDR2: LNHDA and SQIVND (reference sequence). The entire variable domain, with the rest obtained from reference TRBV19 and TRBJ2-3, is as follows: DGGITQSPKYLFRKEGQNVTLSCEQNLNHDAMYWYRQDPGQGLRLIYYSQIVNDFQKGDIAEGYSVSREKKESFPLTVTSAQKNPTAFYLCASSISPGTDTQYFGPGTRLTVL.

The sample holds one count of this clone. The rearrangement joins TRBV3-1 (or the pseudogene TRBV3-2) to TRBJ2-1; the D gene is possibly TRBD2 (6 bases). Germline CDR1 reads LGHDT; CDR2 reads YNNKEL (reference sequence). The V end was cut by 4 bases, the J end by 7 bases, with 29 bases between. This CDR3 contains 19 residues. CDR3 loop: CASSPPKVVTMTGSNEQFF. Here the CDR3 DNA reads TGTGCCAGCAGCCCACCGAAAGTGGTGACAATGACCGGGAGTAATGAGCAGTTCTTC.

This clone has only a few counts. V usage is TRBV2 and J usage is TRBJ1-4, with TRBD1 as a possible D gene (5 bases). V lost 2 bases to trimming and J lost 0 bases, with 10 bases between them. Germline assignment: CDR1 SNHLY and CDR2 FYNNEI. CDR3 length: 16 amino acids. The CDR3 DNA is TGTGCCAGCAGTGAATACAGGACAACAACTAATGAAAAACTGTTTTTT. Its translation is CASSEYRTTTNEKLFF.